This section outlines one T cell receptor (beta chain) sequence together with its context. Primers used in a second PCR of roughly 6 to 12 cycles were a sample-barcoded 5' primer and a J-beta primer mix. TCRdb ran MiXCR on the 5' RACE reads and lists one entry per CDR3 protein. The sample contains some 1.4 million distinct CDR3 sequences, approximately 40% of which appear only once. These data originate in a study of blood T cells in healthy people across ages. Between the trimmed V and J ends, which lost 1 base and 0 bases, there was a span of 10 bases. Germline CDR1 reads MNHNS; CDR2 reads SASEGT. This CDR3 spans 16 amino acids. The authors drew approximately 9 milliliters of peripheral blood from each donor.

This sequence was found in a woman in her late teens or twenties in good health. Material for sequencing was blood. J is TRBJ1-5 and V is TRBV6-1, with D perhaps matching TRBD1 (5 bases). This chain's CDR3 is CASSEGDWYSNQPQHF. The CDR3 DNA sequence: TGTGCCAGCAGTGAAGGGGACTGGTATAGCAATCAGCCCCAGCATTTT.